This entry features one T cell receptor beta chain sequence. The sample belongs to a study of T cell changes during pregnancy in multiple sclerosis. The germline gives CDR1 SGHTA, CDR2 FQGNSA. This CDR3 is built from 15 residues. V lost 2 bases, J lost 3 bases, and 7 bases stayed unmatched. Assay used: immunoSEQ multiplex PCR; TCRdb lists only in-frame clones, some missing. The sample lists some 38,000 clones, approximately 90% occurring once. The origin of this receptor is a female donor with multiple sclerosis, enrolled in a pregnancy study. V is TRBV7-2 and J is TRBJ2-7; 7 bases line up with TRBD2. This sample comprised CD8+ T cells from peripheral blood mononuclear cells, obtained in the third trimester of pregnancy. CDR3 residues: CASSLIGGGSYEQYF. The CDR3 bases are TGTGCCAGCAGCTTAATTGGTGGCGGGAGCTACGAGCAGTACTTC.